What follows are 30 T cell receptor beta chains derived from one specimen sequenced in a study of Graves' ophthalmopathy and Graves' hyperthyroidism (dated by TCRdb to 2016 to 2018). TCRdb names Illumina HiSeq 2000 as the instrument used. TCR beta CDR3 regions were amplified from RNA transcripts for repertoire sequencing. The first round of RT-PCR was done with HTBI primers and the Qiagen OneStep RT-PCR kit, and was followed by a second round of multiplex PCR, then size selection and purification. The raw public reads went through TCRdb reprocessing: fastp at Q25, MiXCR clone calling, in-frame beta chains kept. Entries are consolidated by CDR3 protein sequence, retaining the most common genes and DNA. Present in this sample are a few hundred thousand distinct CDR3 sequences, just under 40% of which were seen just once. Jointly, the top ten make up over 3.5% of the sample. The sequenced material came from peripheral blood or thyroid tissue (not recorded which). Receptors originate from an adult man with Graves' hyperthyroidism.

The table lists this clonotype with a count of one. This chain joins TRBV9 and TRBJ2-7; TRBD2 matches 12 bases. The DNA end is a closer match to TRBJ2-1, so the J assignment may be wrong. This CDR3 spans 15 amino acids. Per the germline V gene, CDR1 is SGDLS and CDR2 is YYNGEE. The CDR3 coding sequence is TGTGCCAGCAGCGCCCTAGCGGGGGGGCCGGGTGAGCAGTTCTTC. This gives the protein CASSALAGGPGEQFF.

The chain recombines TRBV7-2 with TRBJ2-1, with TRBD2 as a possible D gene (7 bases). The germline CDR1 and CDR2 sequences are SGHTA and FQGNSA. The CDR3 totals 16 residues. Trimming left V 1 base short and J 0 bases short, with 10 bases between. In DNA form, the CDR3 reads TGTGCCAGCAGCTTAGGGGGGGGCATCTCCTACAATGAGCAGTTCTTC. It specifies CASSLGGGISYNEQFF.

This clonotype appeared many times. CDR3 region: CASSLARYQETQYF. CDR3 nucleotide sequence: TGTGCCAGCAGCTTAGCACGGTACCAAGAGACCCAGTACTTC. The chain is built from TRBV7-9 and TRBJ2-5; D is unresolved. Germline V gives CDR1 SEHNR, CDR2 FQNEAQ (reference sequence). There are 14 residues in the CDR3. Trimming cost V 0 bases and J 0 bases, with 5 bases left between them. Filled out from reference TRBV7-9 and TRBJ2-5, the complete variable domain reads DTGVSQNPRHKITKRGQNVTFRCDPISEHNRLYWYRQTLGQGPEFLTYFQNEAQLEKSRLLSDRFSAERPKGSFSTLEIQRTEQGDSAMYLCASSLARYQETQYFGPGTRLLVL.

This clonotype has ten or more counts. The CDR3 region has the DNA TGTGCCAGCAGCTTAGGAGGGGGAAACTCACCCCTCCACTTT. It translates to CASSLGGGNSPLHF. This chain joins TRBV7-6 and TRBJ1-6, with D possibly matching TRBD1 (6 bases). V was cut by 1 base and J by 10 bases, with 11 bases left in between. The CDR3 sequence is 14 residues long. Germline values: CDR1 SGHVS, CDR2 FNYEAQ.

This clonotype was detected many times. The chain has TRBV5-1 and TRBJ2-2, with 7 bases aligning to TRBD2. Germline lookup yields CDR1 SGHRS and CDR2 YFSETQ. Trimming at V came to 0 bases and at J to 7 bases, leaving 6 bases not matched to a gene. The CDR3 runs 15 residues. The CDR3 reads CASSLDGREGGELFF. In DNA form, the CDR3 reads TGCGCCAGCAGCTTGGATGGCAGGGAGGGCGGGGAGCTGTTTTTT.

This clonotype was observed a handful of times. The chain uses TRBV5-6 and TRBJ2-2, with 12 nucleotides matching TRBD2. V dropped 3 bases and J dropped 5; count of bases not matched to a gene: 5. CDR1 and CDR2 from the germline V gene are SGHDT and YYEEEE. There are 16 residues in the CDR3. The CDR3 loop reads CASSSGTSGPTGELFF. The CDR3 DNA sequence: TGTGCCAGCAGCTCAGGGACTAGCGGGCCGACCGGGGAGCTGTTTTTT.

This clonotype was observed at least ten times. The chain employs TRBV2 and TRBJ1-2, with D perhaps matching TRBD1 (6 bases). Trimming removed 6 bases from V and 2 bases from J, with 10 bases in between. The CDR3 length is 13 residues. Per germline, CDR1 SNHLY and CDR2 FYNNEI. In DNA, the CDR3 is TGTGCCAGCAGGAGCGGACAGAACTATGGCTACACCTTC. Translated: CASRSGQNYGYTF.

The chain combines TRBV12-3 or TRBV12-4 with TRBJ1-6, with 7 bases aligning to TRBD1. CDR3 size: 16 residues. The ends lost 5 bases at V and 6 bases at J; junction bases unmatched: 10. CDR3 loop: CASSLRTGAGNSPLHF. In DNA form, the CDR3 reads TGTGCCAGCAGTCTAAGGACAGGCGCCGGTAATTCACCCCTCCACTTT.

As to this clonotype: A much more abundant neighbour one base away suggests this may be a read error. The chain couples TRBV19 to TRBJ2-7; TRBD1 matches 8 bases. The CDR3 is 16 amino acids. CDR1 is LNHDA, CDR2 SQIVND, per germline (reference sequence). The trim removed 1 base at V and 3 bases at J, leaving 8 bases unmatched. CDR3 coding DNA: TGTGCCAGTAGTATAGCCGAGACAGGGGTCCGCTACGAGCAGTACTTC. It yields the protein CASSIAETGVRYEQYF.

The genes are TRBV5-1 and TRBJ1-1; D is undetermined. The CDR3 totals 14 residues. V dropped 3 bases and J dropped 4 bases, with 13 bases sitting between them. The germline gives CDR1 SGHRS, CDR2 YFSETQ. In DNA, the CDR3 is TGCGCCAGCAGCTCCCTGGGTGCTGTCACTGAAGCTTTCTTT. It yields the protein CASSSLGAVTEAFF. Together with reference TRBV5-1 and TRBJ1-1, the CDR3 gives the full variable domain: KAGVTQTPRYLIKTRGQQVTLSCSPISGHRSVSWYQQTPGQGLQFLFEYFSETQRNKGNFPGRFSGRQFSNSRSEMNVSTLELGDSALYLCASSSLGAVTEAFFGQGTRLTVV.

About this clonotype: At one end the junction does not follow the germline gene, possibly because of a read error. The V gene is TRBV20-1, the J gene TRBJ1-1; D is unclear. The CDR3 loop spans 13 amino acids. CDR1 and CDR2 (germline): DFQATT, SNEGSKA (reference sequence). Here the CDR3 DNA reads TGCAGTGCCCTCGTGACTGGGAACACTGAGGCTTTCTTT. Translating gives CSALVTGNTEAFF.

This clonotype was recorded many times. Compared with germline, one end of the junction differs, possibly owing to a read error. The genes are TRBV20-1 and TRBJ1-1; D is undetermined. Per the germline V gene, CDR1 is DFQATT and CDR2 is SNEGSKA (reference sequence). This CDR3 is 14 amino acids long. The CDR3 here is CSARKVGEDTEAFF. As DNA, the CDR3 is TGCAGTGCTAGAAAGGTGGGTGAAGACACTGAAGCCTTCTTT.

Note on this clonotype: It may be a read error: a sequence one base away is much more abundant. V gene TRBV20-1 combines with J gene TRBJ2-5; D might be TRBD1 (5 bases). The V end was cut by 5 bases, the J end by 3 bases, with 16 bases between. The CDR3 spans 14 residues. Germline V CDR1 and CDR2: DFQATT, SNEGSKA (reference sequence). CDR3 protein: CSALRQCTEETQYF. Here the CDR3 DNA reads TGCAGTGCTTTGAGACAGTGCACGGAAGAGACCCAGTACTTC.

The genes are TRBV24-1 and TRBJ1-2; D is uncertain. Germline loops: CDR1 KGHDR, CDR2 SFDVKD. V lost 2 bases and J lost 8, with 8 bases in between. The CDR3 consists of 12 residues. The CDR3 loop is CATSDYHGGYTF. The CDR3 DNA is TGTGCCACCAGTGATTATCACGGGGGCTACACCTTC.

CDR3 region: CASSFDREYPGNTIYF. The CDR3 DNA sequence: TGTGCCAGCAGCTTCGACAGGGAGTATCCTGGAAACACCATATATTTT. The rearrangement links TRBV5-4 to TRBJ1-3; 7 positions match TRBD1. The J segment lost 2 bases and the V segment lost 2 bases, leaving 7 bases of the junction unmatched. Germline CDR1 SGHNT, CDR2 YYREEE (reference sequence). This CDR3 is 16 amino acids long.

In its sample, this clonotype was seen many times. The chain has TRBV7-8 and TRBJ1-2; 8 bases align to TRBD1. The ends lost 1 base at V and 6 bases at J; junction bases unmatched: 7. CDR1 and CDR2 from the germline V gene are SGHVS and FQNEAQ. CDR3 size: 15 residues. The CDR3 DNA reads TGTGCCAGCAGCTTAGTCCCAGGGGGCGCAAATGGCTACACCTTC. Its translation is CASSLVPGGANGYTF.

This clonotype was seen a few times. The V call is TRBV19, the J call TRBJ1-3, with TRBD1 matching 8 bases. Germline values: CDR1 LNHDA, CDR2 SQIVND (reference sequence). V was pared by 3 bases and J by 4 bases, with 5 bases of the junction left unmatched. This CDR3 has 15 residues. For the CDR3, the DNA is TGTGCCAGTAGTATCAGCAGGGGGCACGGAAACACCATATATTTT. As protein: CASSISRGHGNTIYF.

The rearrangement joins TRBV20-1 to TRBJ2-1; 9 bases are shared with TRBD2. Trimming cost V 6 bases and J 1 base; bases outside gene matches: 4. Looked up from germline, CDR1 is DFQATT and CDR2 is SNEGSKA (reference sequence). CDR3 length equals 14 residues. CDR3 protein: CSASGRSSYNEQFF. The CDR3 DNA sequence: TGCAGTGCAAGCGGGAGGTCTTCCTACAATGAGCAGTTCTTC.

This clonotype was detected only a few times. This sequence may be a read error, since a much larger clone differs from it by one base. The chain carries TRBV2 and TRBJ1-2; perhaps TRBD1 as D (5 bases). Germline V gene data show CDR1 as SNHLY and CDR2 as FYNNEI. Trimming removed 5 bases at V and 5 bases at J, with 15 bases between. This CDR3 is built from 14 residues. The CDR3 region is CASSQRGIKYGYTF. The CDR3 coding sequence is TGTGCCAGCAGTCAACGGGGGATTAAATATGGCTACACCTTC. The full variable domain, with the rest looked up from reference TRBV2 and TRBJ1-2, is EPEVTQTPSHQVTQMGQEVILRCVPISNHLYFYWYRQILGQKVEFLVSFYNNEISEKSEIFDDQFSVERPDGSNFTLKIRSTKLEDSAMYFCASSQRGIKYGYTFGSGTRLTVV.

The chain joins TRBV10-2 to TRBJ2-3; 15 nucleotides agree with TRBD2. The V segment lost 5 bases and the J segment 0 bases; nucleotides outside the gene matches: 9. CDR3 length: 19 residues. The germline V gene has CDR1 WSHSY and CDR2 SAAADI. The CDR3 region is CASSRTSGGASLSTDTQYF. CDR3 nucleotide sequence: TGCGCCAGCAGTCGGACTAGCGGGGGGGCATCCCTTAGCACAGATACGCAGTATTTT.

V and J are TRBV2 and TRBJ2-5; 7 nucleotides align to TRBD2. V was clipped by 1 base and J by 8 bases; unmatched bases: 4. Per germline, CDR1 SNHLY and CDR2 FYNNEI. The length of the CDR3 is 13 residues. The CDR3 region is CASSEDPSGTQYF. The CDR3 nucleotides read TGTGCCAGCAGTGAAGATCCTAGCGGAACCCAGTACTTC.

This clonotype occurred many times. The chain links TRBV2 to TRBJ1-6; D is unclear. Looked up from germline, CDR1 is SNHLY and CDR2 is FYNNEI. V lost 3 bases and J lost 12, with 6 bases in between. The CDR3 totals 11 residues. CDR3 DNA: TGTGCCAGCAGTGACGGTGGACCCCTCCACTTT. It translates to CASSDGGPLHF.

On this clonotype: Since a much larger clone is just one base distant, this may be a read error. The chain links TRBV5-1 to TRBJ2-7; 12 bases are a match to TRBD2. The CDR3 extends over 15 amino acids. CDR1 SGHRS and CDR2 YFSETQ come from the germline V gene. The CDR3 sequence: CASRADLAGGYERYF. CDR3 DNA sequence: TGCGCCAGCAGAGCCGACCTAGCGGGAGGGTACGAGCGGTACTTC.

This clonotype was seen a few times. The chain couples TRBV2 to TRBJ1-2, with 10 bases fitting TRBD1. Germline-derived CDR1 and CDR2 are SNHLY and FYNNEI. CDR3 size: 17 residues. V gave up 5 bases and J gave up 6 bases; unmatched junction bases: 15. CDR3 DNA sequence: TGTGCCAGCAGTTACCTCGGGACAGGGGATAAGAGGGATGGCTACACCTTC. Translating gives CASSYLGTGDKRDGYTF.

The chain combines TRBV28 with TRBJ1-2, with D maybe TRBD1 (6 bases). Germline CDR1 is MDHEN and CDR2 is SYDVKM. V was trimmed by 5 bases and J by 4 bases, leaving 14 bases between them. The CDR3 length is 14 residues. CDR3 DNA: TGTGCCAGCAGTGCCCTCGGGGGCCTCTATGGCTACACCTTC. Its protein is CASSALGGLYGYTF.

This clonotype was seen ten or more times. The chain couples TRBV29-1 to TRBJ1-2, with a tentative D call TRBD1 (5 bases). The ends were cut back, 4 bases at V and 0 bases at J, with 12 bases in the middle. Germline CDR1 reads SQVTM; CDR2 reads ANQGSEA. This CDR3 contains 14 residues. The CDR3 here is CSVARDGSNYGYTF. CDR3 in DNA: TGCAGCGTTGCCCGGGACGGATCTAACTATGGCTACACCTTC. Full variable domain (remainder filled in from reference TRBV29-1 and TRBJ1-2): SAVISQKPSRDICQRGTSLTIQCQVDSQVTMMFWYRQQPGQSLTLIATANQGSEATYESGFVIDKFPISRPNLTFSTLTVSNMSPEDSSIYLCSVARDGSNYGYTFGSGTRLTVV.

The V and J genes are TRBV20-1 and TRBJ1-2; D call uncertain. There are 12 residues in the CDR3. Trimming left V 4 bases short and J 4 bases short, with 10 bases between. The V gene's germline CDR1 is DFQATT and CDR2 SNEGSKA (reference sequence). CDR3 nucleotides: TGCAGTGCTACAGAACCGGGCTATGGCTACACCTTC. Translation gives CSATEPGYGYTF.

V usage is TRBV7-2 and J usage is TRBJ2-7; TRBD1 might be the D (6 bases). This CDR3 is built from 14 residues. The germline gives CDR1 SGHTA, CDR2 FQGNSA. Trimming took 5 bases from V and 7 from J, leaving 18 bases between them. CDR3 in amino acids: CASSTYRAAWEQYF. CDR3 DNA: TGTGCCAGCAGCACTTACAGGGCCGCGTGGGAGCAGTACTTC.

As regards this clonotype: Germline and junction disagree at one end, which may indicate a read error. This chain connects TRBV5-6 to TRBJ2-2; no clear D gene. The CDR3 contains 14 residues. Germline V CDR1 and CDR2: SGHDT, YYEEEE. The CDR3 nucleotides are TGTGCCGGCAGCTTGGACCTGAACACCGGGGAGCTGTTTTTT. This sequence encodes CAGSLDLNTGELFF.

The V gene is TRBV11-1, the J gene TRBJ2-7; the D gene is possibly TRBD1 (5 bases). CDR1 is SGHAT and CDR2 is FQDESV in the germline V gene (reference sequence). CDR3 size: 14 residues. V shed 3 bases and J shed 0 bases, with 9 bases lying between them. For the CDR3, the DNA is TGTGCCAGCAGCTTCGGCAGGGCCTCCTACGAGCAGTACTTC. Translating it yields CASSFGRASYEQYF.